The source of this T cell receptor (beta chain) is a study of identical twins. TCRdb fed the 5' RACE reads into MiXCR, producing one record per CDR3 protein. The profile shows about 720,000 distinct CDR3 sequences, 15% to 20% of them singletons. The CDR3 totals 15 residues. V was clipped by 2 bases and J by 5 bases, with 14 bases between them. The germline V gene encodes CDR1 SGHRS and CDR2 YFSETQ. These data are also associated with another study on T cells expressing NK-cell markers.

Sequenced: PBMCs. The clonotype was recovered from a young woman in good health. This chain connects TRBV5-1 to TRBJ2-1, with D possibly being TRBD2 (6 bases). CDR3 bases: TGCGCCAGCAGCTTTGGGGGGACCTCTAACAATGAGCAGTTCTTC. It yields the protein CASSFGGTSNNEQFF.